The T cell receptor (beta chain) under discussion was sequenced for a study of T cells in localized non-small cell lung cancer. This clone was counted between two and nine times. What it binds is not known. Study findings and constraints: T cell clonality was highest in uninvolved adjacent lung, above tumor. The appearance of a median approximately 61 of the top 100 tumor clones was seen in adjacent lung.

Assay: immunoSEQ multiplex PCR; the TCRdb copy retains only in-frame clones and omits some. Seen here are approximately 11,000 clones, about 68% observed once, and the top ten hold 30% to 35%. The CDR3 extends over 17 amino acids. V lost 6 bases to trimming and J lost 3 bases, with 18 bases between them. Germline CDR1 and CDR2: ENHRY and SYGVKD. The sequence derives from a male donor aged 60 or over with stage I lung adenocarcinoma. The chain recombines TRBV10-3 with TRBJ1-6, with a possible D match to TRBD1 (5 bases). Material: peripheral blood, obtained before any cancer treatment. The DNA for the CDR3 is TGTGCCATCAGCCCCACGTCGGGGGGTTACTATAATTCACCCCTCCACTTT. As protein: CAISPTSGGYYNSPLHF.